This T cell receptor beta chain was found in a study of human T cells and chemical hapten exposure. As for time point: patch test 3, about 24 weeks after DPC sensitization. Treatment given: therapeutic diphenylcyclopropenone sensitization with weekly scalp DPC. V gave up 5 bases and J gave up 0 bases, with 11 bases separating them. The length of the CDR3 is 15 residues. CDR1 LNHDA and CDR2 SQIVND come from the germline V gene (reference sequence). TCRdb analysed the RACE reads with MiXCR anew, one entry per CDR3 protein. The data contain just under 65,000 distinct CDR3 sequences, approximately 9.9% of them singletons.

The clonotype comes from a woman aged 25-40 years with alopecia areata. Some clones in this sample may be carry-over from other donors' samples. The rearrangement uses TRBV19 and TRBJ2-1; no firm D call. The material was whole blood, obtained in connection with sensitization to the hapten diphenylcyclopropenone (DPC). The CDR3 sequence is CASSLGRLSYNEQFF. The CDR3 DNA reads TGTGCCAGTAGTCTCGGGCGCCTCTCCTACAATGAGCAGTTCTTC.